Shown below are 26 T cell receptor beta chains from a single sample sequenced in a study of T cells in localized non-small cell lung cancer. The assay was immunoSEQ multiplex PCR, and TCRdb's table has in-frame clones only and misses some. The sample lists roughly 2,500 clones, around 36% seen once, with about 15% in the top ten. The input for sequencing was lung tumor tissue, taken before any cancer treatment. Receptor source: a man aged 35 to 70 with stage II lung adenocarcinoma.

The chain recombines TRBV30 with TRBJ2-1, with a possible D match to TRBD2 (5 bases). This CDR3 has 14 amino acids. V was clipped by 2 bases and J by 8 bases, with 16 bases between them. CDR1 GTSNPN and CDR2 SVGIG come from the germline V gene (reference sequence). The chain's CDR3 is CAWSTTRPVDEQFF. CDR3 coding DNA: TGTGCCTGGAGTACAACTAGACCGGTCGATGAGCAGTTCTTC.

A few counts support this clone. The chain uses TRBV11-3 and TRBJ2-3, with D perhaps TRBD1 or TRBD2 (5 bases each). V shed 4 bases and J shed 4 bases, with 18 bases lying between them. The CDR3 loop spans 16 amino acids. The V gene's germline CDR1 is SGHNT and CDR2 YENEEA. The CDR3 bases are TGTGCCAGCAGCTACTCGAGGGACCCGTCGGCAGATACGCAGTATTTT. Translated, it gives CASSYSRDPSADTQYF. The full variable domain, in which reference TRBV11-3 and TRBJ2-3 provide the parts outside the CDR3, is EAGVVQSPRYKIIEKKQPVAFWCNPISGHNTLYWYLQNLGQGPELLIRYENEEAVDDSQLPKDRFSAERLKGVDSTLKIQPAELGDSAVYLCASSYSRDPSADTQYFGPGTRLTVL.

Here the CDR3 reads CASSKAIWESYEQYF. DNA of the CDR3: TGTGCCAGTAGTAAGGCTATTTGGGAGTCCTACGAGCAGTACTTC. J is TRBJ2-7 and V is TRBV19; D perhaps matches TRBD2 (5 bases). The CDR3 sequence is 15 residues long. Germline CDR1 LNHDA, CDR2 SQIVND (reference sequence). V dropped 4 bases and J dropped 1 base, with 14 bases sitting between them.

J is TRBJ2-7 and V is TRBV9; weak D call: TRBD2 (5 bases). The length of the CDR3 is 15 residues. With 1 base removed from V and 5 bases from J, the gap between germline ends came to 16 bases. Germline V CDR1 and CDR2: SGDLS, YYNGEE. The CDR3 loop is CASSVSMAGINEQYF. The CDR3 coding sequence is TGTGCCAGCAGCGTATCTATGGCGGGCATCAACGAGCAGTACTTC. Full variable domain (missing parts from reference TRBV9 and TRBJ2-7): DSGVTQTPKHLITATGQRVTLRCSPRSGDLSVYWYQQSLDQGLQFLIQYYNGEERAKGNILERFSAQQFPDLHSELNLSSLELGDSALYFCASSVSMAGINEQYFGPGTRLTVT.

This clone is a singleton in its sample. V is TRBV30 and J is TRBJ1-3; D remains unclear. The V end lost 2 bases, the J end lost 0 bases, and 5 bases lay between the germline ends. Germline loops: CDR1 GTSNPN, CDR2 SVGIG (reference sequence). This CDR3 contains 13 residues. For the CDR3, the DNA is TGTGCCTGGAGTTTGACCTCTGGAAACACCATATATTTT. Amino acid sequence: CAWSLTSGNTIYF.

Remarks on this clone: One end of the junction does not line up with germline, which may come from a read error. This sequence joins TRBV10-1 and TRBJ2-6, with D possibly TRBD1 on 6 matching bases. CDR1 WNHNN and CDR2 SYGVQD come from the germline V gene (reference sequence). The CDR3 has 18 amino acids. The CDR3 region is CVSVSRQGRCTGANVLTF. The CDR3 DNA sequence: TGCGTCAGCGTCTCGCGGCAGGGGCGTTGCACTGGGGCCAACGTCCTGACTTTC.

In its sample, this clone was seen a few times. The rearrangement joins TRBV7-6 to TRBJ2-5, with D perhaps TRBD2 (6 bases). The germline gives CDR1 SGHVS, CDR2 FNYEAQ. Trimming took off 4 bases at V and 1 base at J, with 10 bases between the two ends. There are 14 residues in the CDR3. CDR3 region: CASSSGGFQETQYF. In DNA, the CDR3 is TGTGCCAGCAGCTCCGGAGGGTTCCAAGAGACCCAGTACTTC.

This clone appeared a single time. This rearrangement joins TRBV29-1 to TRBJ2-1; 9 nucleotides align to TRBD2. The V and J ends lost 3 bases and 9 bases, in that order; junction bases with no gene match: 12. The CDR3 loop spans 15 amino acids. Looked up from germline, CDR1 is SQVTM and CDR2 is ANQGSEA. CDR3 sequence (DNA): TGCAGCGTTGATACCGGGGCTAGCGGGGAAACTGAGCAGTTCTTC. Its protein product is CSVDTGASGETEQFF.

By frequency in the sample, this clone is medium-sized. The CDR3 here is CASSLIRGRMGLTLGQYF. The CDR3 DNA reads TGTGCCAGCAGCCTCATCAGGGGCAGGATGGGACTTACCCTCGGACAGTACTTC. V is TRBV11-3 and J is TRBJ2-7; D might be TRBD1 or TRBD2, each matching 6 bases. Trimming stripped 5 bases from V and 10 bases from J, with 33 bases between. Germline V gives CDR1 SGHNT, CDR2 YENEEA. CDR3 length: 18 amino acids.

V is TRBV6-8 and J is TRBJ2-2; the D is unclear. Looked up from germline, CDR1 is MNHGY and CDR2 is SAAAGT. Trimming shortened V by 7 bases and J by 3 bases, and 9 bases separated the two germline ends. The CDR3 contains 13 residues. The CDR3 DNA follows: TGTGCCAGCAAGAAGGGCGACACCGGGGAGCTGTTTTTT. It translates to CASKKGDTGELFF.

The chain recombines TRBV27 with TRBJ2-2; tentative D call: TRBD1 (5 bases). The CDR3 length is 15 residues. From germline, CDR1 is MNHEY and CDR2 SMNVEV (reference sequence). V was cut by 8 bases and J by 2 bases, with 15 bases left in between. CDR3 in DNA: TGTGCCAGCCACCCCCGTTGGGGCAACACCGGGGAGCTGTTTTTT. This translates into CASHPRWGNTGELFF.

A few counts support this clone. V and J are TRBV19 and TRBJ2-2; 10 bases line up with TRBD1. V lost 5 bases and J lost 6; bases outside the gene matches: 3. The CDR3 covers 14 residues. From germline, CDR1 is LNHDA and CDR2 SQIVND (reference sequence). CDR3 coding DNA: TGTGCCAGTAGTTGGACAGGGGGGCCCGGGGAGCTGTTTTTT. It translates to CASSWTGGPGELFF.

The genes are TRBV28 and TRBJ2-3; TRBD1 matches at 9 bases. Germline V lookup: CDR1 MDHEN, CDR2 SYDVKM. V shed 8 bases, J shed 3 bases, and the junction held 9 bases outside the gene matches. This CDR3 region has 15 residues. The CDR3 protein is CASDTGGEETDTQYF. The CDR3 region has the DNA TGTGCCAGCGACACAGGGGGCGAGGAAACAGATACGCAGTATTTT.

The V and J genes are TRBV15 and TRBJ1-2, with D unresolved. The CDR3 totals 14 residues. Germline CDR1 reads LNHNV; CDR2 reads YYDKDF (reference sequence). The V gene lost 0 bases and the J gene lost 6 bases, with 11 bases spanning the gap. The CDR3 protein is CATSRDRGFHGYTF. Here the CDR3 DNA reads TGTGCCACCAGCAGAGATCGGGGATTCCATGGCTACACCTTC.

Only a few counts were recorded for this clone. The rearrangement links TRBV6-8 to TRBJ2-3, with D maybe TRBD2 (5 bases). Per germline, CDR1 MNHGY and CDR2 SAAAGT. V was pared by 0 bases and J by 6 bases, with 10 bases between. This CDR3 is built from 14 residues. The chain's CDR3 is CASSYSTSGDTQYF. DNA for the CDR3: TGTGCCAGCAGTTACTCGACTTCGGGGGATACGCAGTATTTT.

A few counts support this clone. The chain recombines TRBV11-3 with TRBJ2-5; tentatively, D is TRBD2 (6 bases). V lost 3 bases and J 0 bases, leaving 8 bases between the germline ends. CDR1 and CDR2 (germline): SGHNT, YENEEA. This CDR3 has 14 amino acids. CDR3 DNA: TGTGCCAGCAGCTTGGGGGGTTACCAAGAGACCCAGTACTTC. Its protein is CASSLGGYQETQYF.

The genes are TRBV6-8 and TRBJ1-5; 7 nucleotides align to TRBD1. The V segment lost 6 bases and the J segment 4 bases; nucleotides outside the gene matches: 6. Germline V CDR1 and CDR2: MNHGY, SAAAGT. The CDR3 extends over 14 amino acids. The CDR3 DNA is TGTGCCAGCAGCCTCAGGACAGGTAATCAGCCCCAGCATTTT. Residues: CASSLRTGNQPQHF.

This clone has just a few counts. The chain links TRBV9 to TRBJ1-1, with D perhaps matching TRBD1 (5 bases). Trimming cost V 4 bases and J 1 base, with 8 bases left between them. Germline CDR1 and CDR2: SGDLS and YYNGEE. The CDR3 has 13 amino acids. CDR3 DNA sequence: TGTGCCAGCAGCTATGGGGGGAACACTGAAGCTTTCTTT. Its translation: CASSYGGNTEAFF.

J is TRBJ1-5 and V is TRBV19; D unclear. In germline, CDR1 is LNHDA, CDR2 SQIVND (reference sequence). The CDR3 runs to 13 residues. Trimming took off 7 bases at V and 7 bases at J, with 14 bases between the two ends. The CDR3 reads CASNQATRQPQHF. CDR3 DNA sequence: TGTGCCAGTAATCAGGCAACCCGGCAGCCCCAGCATTTT.

This clone was picked up a small number of times. The chain combines TRBV9 with TRBJ2-7; TRBD1 is a possible D gene (5 bases). Germline V gives CDR1 SGDLS, CDR2 YYNGEE. This CDR3 has 15 residues. V shed 5 bases and J shed 3 bases, with 18 bases lying between them. The CDR3 coding sequence is TGTGCCAGCAGTTTATTCCAGGGTGGGGTCTACGAGCAGTACTTC. Protein sequence: CASSLFQGGVYEQYF.

A few counts support this clone. Additional DNA sequences in this sample encode the identical CDR3. This chain joins TRBV18 and TRBJ2-5, with a weak D call TRBD2 (6 bases). The germline gives CDR1 KGHSH, CDR2 LQKENI. Trimming removed 4 bases from V and 2 bases from J, with 8 bases in between. The CDR3 contains 13 residues. The CDR3 DNA follows: TGTGCCAGCTCACGGGCGGGGCAAGAGACCCAGTACTTC. Its protein product is CASSRAGQETQYF. Full variable domain (outside the CDR3, taken from reference TRBV18 and TRBJ2-5): NAGVMQNPRHLVRRRGQEARLRCSPMKGHSHVYWYRQLPEEGLKFMVYLQKENIIDESGMPKERFSAEFPKEGPSILRIQQVVRGDSAAYFCASSRAGQETQYFGPGTRLLVL.

The chain recombines TRBV5-1 with TRBJ2-1; the D gene is possibly TRBD1 (5 bases). Germline CDR1 reads SGHRS; CDR2 reads YFSETQ. V lost 0 bases and J lost 3, with 10 bases in between. This CDR3 has 15 amino acids. This CDR3 reads CASSLGGRIYNEQFF. CDR3 DNA: TGCGCCAGCAGCTTGGGGGGCCGGATCTACAATGAGCAGTTCTTC.

This chain joins TRBV6-8 and TRBJ2-1; the match to TRBD2 covers 9 bases. V was pared by 5 bases and J by 3 bases, with 5 bases of the junction left unmatched. Germline V gives CDR1 MNHGY, CDR2 SAAAGT. This CDR3 is 15 amino acids long. CDR3 sequence reads: CASSGLATVYNEQFF. CDR3 bases: TGTGCCAGCAGTGGACTAGCGACGGTCTACAATGAGCAGTTCTTC.

The chain recombines TRBV18 with TRBJ1-1, with unresolved D. There are 15 residues in the CDR3. The V end was cut by 0 bases, the J end by 6 bases, with 14 bases between. Germline assignment: CDR1 KGHSH and CDR2 LQKENI. The CDR3 DNA reads TGTGCCAGCTCACCACCAGACGGGTTTAGATCTGAAGCTTTCTTT. Amino acids: CASSPPDGFRSEAFF.

This clone is medium-sized (0.01 to 0.1%) in the sample. J is TRBJ2-6 and V is TRBV11-3; 11 bases fit TRBD1. This CDR3 is built from 17 residues. V lost 1 base and J lost 2; bases outside the gene matches: 1. Germline V gene sequence: CDR1 SGHNT, CDR2 YENEEA. In DNA form, the CDR3 reads TGTGCCAGCAGCTTAGGGACAGGGGGCCCTGGGGCCAACGTCCTGACTTTC. Its translation: CASSLGTGGPGANVLTF.

This clone was seen only once. The V call is TRBV29-1, the J call TRBJ2-4; D is unresolved. V was clipped by 5 bases and J by 7 bases, with 18 bases between them. In germline, CDR1 is SQVTM, CDR2 ANQGSEA. The CDR3 sequence is 14 residues long. The CDR3 coding sequence is TGCAGCGTTACCCCGGCAATCAAAGCGAACATTCAGTACTTC. It is translated as CSVTPAIKANIQYF.